The rows below give T cell receptor beta chains drawn from one sample of a study of blood T cell repertoires in COVID-19. TCRdb keeps only in-frame clones here, not all; method: immunoSEQ multiplex PCR. Seen here are 250,000 to 300,000 clones, approximately 91% observed once, and the top ten hold approximately 2.5%. The sequencing sample was made of PBMCs or T cells enriched from blood (not recorded which). These receptors were collected from a woman aged 40 to 50 with acute COVID-19. The conserved cysteine and the conserved F or W are not part of the CDR3 here.

V gene	J gene	CDR3 protein
TRBV7-3	TRBJ2-1	ASSLTRENEQF
TRBV15	TRBJ2-7	ATSRGGVSYEQY
TRBV5-6	TRBJ1-1	ASSRSGTGYALAF
TRBV9	TRBJ2-1	ASSVFGASRGGDEQF
TRBV18	TRBJ2-3	ASSRPRGSGADTQY
TRBV5-1	TRBJ2-7	ASRLAGDSYEQY
TRBV6-1	TRBJ2-1	ASSELRGYNEQF
TRBV24-1	TRBJ2-2	ATSDAGHASTGELF
TRBV7-3	TRBJ2-5	ASSFGGARETQY
TRBV5-6	TRBJ2-5	ASSLEGARETQY
TRBV7-3	TRBJ2-5	ASSFQGAETQY
TRBV6-2/TRBV6-3	TRBJ2-3	ASSDRGGEFGQY
TRBV9	TRBJ2-3	ASSVGDRGQSSDTQY
TRBV11-2	TRBJ1-2	ASSLDIWDRGGGYT
TRBV24-1	TRBJ2-5	ATSDIRDRKETQY
TRBV2	TRBJ1-5	ASRGDLNQPQH
TRBV27	TRBJ2-1	ASSFPSGLALHEQF
TRBV19	TRBJ2-1	ASSPPGTSRF
TRBV7-2	TRBJ1-6	ASSSYGQVNSPLH
TRBV5-4	TRBJ1-1	ASSRGQGRDEAF
TRBV18	TRBJ2-5	ASSPGSTPETQY
TRBV10-3	TRBJ2-3	AISGNGADTQY
TRBV12-5	TRBJ2-1	ASGMGTSMFDEQF
TRBV28	TRBJ1-1	ASSLNGVTGLTEAF
TRBV5-1	TRBJ2-7	ASSSSAGTGEQY
TRBV25-1	TRBJ2-1	ASSERQGRNNEQF
TRBV28	TRBJ1-3	ASSQGSGNTIY
TRBV12-3/TRBV12-4	TRBJ1-5	ASSSETGTAQH
TRBV25-1	TRBJ2-3	ASSVSGGATDTQY
TRBV4-3	TRBJ2-7	ASSQEGGTGGSYEQY
TRBV5-1	TRBJ2-1	ASSLPSSGSYNEQF
TRBV7-2	TRBJ2-5	ASSLSAGGPGETQY
TRBV5-5	TRBJ1-1	ASSHSPVRRRTEAF
TRBV27	TRBJ1-5	ASSFRGTNQPQH
TRBV30	TRBJ2-1	AWSGVAGGTSNEQF
TRBV5-1	TRBJ1-1	ASSYGEGVPEAF
TRBV2	TRBJ1-5	ASSFDRVGQPQH